This TCR beta chain was identified during a study of T cell responses to AZD1222 COVID-19 vaccine. General observations from the study: Donor demographics were predominantly white British with a female majority; clonal diversity may be underestimated. Spike-wide vaccine-associated CD4 TCRs dominated at 160-218 and 743-854.

The repertoire was sequenced with immunoSEQ multiplex PCR; TCRdb's copy has only in-frame clones and lacks some. The repertoire holds under 200,000 clones, with about 90% as singletons. Of note for this clone: Its antigen is still unknown.

The CDR3 spans 13 residues. The V and J ends lost 1 base and 7 bases respectively, with 8 bases between them. From germline, CDR1 is SGHNT and CDR2 YENEEA. The input for sequencing was peripheral blood, taken on day 0 of MenACWY control vaccination. This chain joins TRBV11-3 and TRBJ2-1; no firm D call. The sequence came from an adult in good health. The CDR3 protein is CASSLAPINEQFF. The DNA of the CDR3 is TGTGCCAGCAGCTTAGCCCCCATTAATGAGCAGTTCTTC.